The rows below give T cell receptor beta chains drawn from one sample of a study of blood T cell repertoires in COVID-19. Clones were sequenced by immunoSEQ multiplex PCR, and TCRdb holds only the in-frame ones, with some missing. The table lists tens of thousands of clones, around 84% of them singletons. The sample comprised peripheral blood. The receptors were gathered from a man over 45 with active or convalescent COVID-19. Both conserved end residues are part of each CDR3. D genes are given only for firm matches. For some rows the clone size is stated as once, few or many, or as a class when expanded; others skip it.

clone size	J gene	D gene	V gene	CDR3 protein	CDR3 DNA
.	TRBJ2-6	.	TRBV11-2	CASSLVSGANVLTF	TGTGCCAGCAGCTTAGTCTCCGGGGCCAACGTCCTGACTTTC
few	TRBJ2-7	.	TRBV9	CASSGESYEQYF	TGTGCCAGCAGCGGAGAAAGCTACGAGCAGTACTTC
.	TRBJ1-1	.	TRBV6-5	CASNSLQGRNTEAFF	TGTGCCAGCAACTCCCTACAGGGTAGGAACACTGAAGCTTTCTTT
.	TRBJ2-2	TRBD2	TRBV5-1	CASSLAPSQRGGRFRELFF	TGCGCCAGCAGCTTGGCCCCGAGCCAGCGGGGGGGCCGGTTCCGGGAGCTGTTTTTT
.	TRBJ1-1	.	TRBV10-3	CAISERGYTEAFF	TGTGCCATCAGTGAGCGGGGGTACACTGAAGCTTTCTTT
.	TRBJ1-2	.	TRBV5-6	CASSPPGHLYGYTF	TGTGCCAGCAGTCCGCCGGGACACCTGTATGGCTACACCTTC
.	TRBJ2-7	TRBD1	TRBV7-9	CASSLPGGAYEQYF	TGTGCCAGCAGCCTCCCAGGGGGCGCCTACGAGCAGTACTTC
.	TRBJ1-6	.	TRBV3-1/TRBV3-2	CASSQDLASYNSPLHF	TGTGCCAGCAGCCAAGATCTGGCCAGTTATAATTCACCCCTCCACTTT
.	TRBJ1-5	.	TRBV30	CAWSRGEDSNQPQHF	TGTGCCTGGAGTAGGGGTGAAGATAGCAATCAGCCCCAGCATTTT
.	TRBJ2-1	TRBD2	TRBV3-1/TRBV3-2	CASRRGGGGSYNEQFF	TGTGCCAGCAGAAGAGGCGGCGGGGGGTCCTACAATGAGCAGTTCTTC
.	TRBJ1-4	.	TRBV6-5	CASRPSATNEKLFF	TGTGCCAGCAGGCCGTCGGCAACTAATGAAAAACTGTTTTTT
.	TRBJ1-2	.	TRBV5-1	CASSLSLEYGYTF	TGCGCCAGCAGCTTGTCCTTAGAATATGGCTACACCTTC
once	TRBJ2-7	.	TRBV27	CASSYTPRTRLGYEQYF	TGTGCCAGCAGTTACACCCCCCGGACTCGTCTAGGCTACGAGCAGTACTTC
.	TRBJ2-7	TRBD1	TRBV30	CAWTRIGDRGPEQYF	TGTGCCTGGACAAGAATCGGGGACAGGGGTCCCGAGCAGTACTTC
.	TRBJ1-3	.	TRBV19	CASSMSGSSGNTIYF	TGTGCCAGTAGTATGTCCGGGTCCTCTGGAAACACCATATATTTT
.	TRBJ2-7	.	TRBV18	CASSPGTVSSYEQYF	TGTGCCAGCTCACCAGGGACTGTGAGCTCCTACGAGCAGTACTTC
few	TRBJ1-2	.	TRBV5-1	CASSLGFLGSIYGYTF	TGCGCCAGCAGCTTGGGATTCTTGGGCAGCATCTATGGCTACACCTTC
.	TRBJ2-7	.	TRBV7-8	CASSPPRSYEQYF	TGTGCCAGCAGCCCCCCCAGGTCCTACGAGCAGTACTTC
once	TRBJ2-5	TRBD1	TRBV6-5	CATTHSTGDEETQYF	TGTGCCACCACCCATTCGACAGGGGATGAGGAGACCCAGTACTTC
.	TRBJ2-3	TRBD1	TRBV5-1	CASTTGQWSTDTQYF	TGCGCCAGCACCACGGGACAGTGGAGCACAGATACGCAGTATTTT
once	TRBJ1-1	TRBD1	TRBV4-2	CASSQDGSRGPTEAFF	TGTGCCAGCAGCCAAGATGGGAGCAGGGGGCCCACTGAAGCTTTCTTT
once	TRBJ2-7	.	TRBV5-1	CASSLGGGGSYEQYF	TGCGCCAGCAGCTTGGGAGGGGGGGGCTCCTACGAGCAGTACTTC
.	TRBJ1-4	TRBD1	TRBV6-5	CASRGTASTNEKLFF	TGTGCCAGCAGGGGGACAGCGTCAACTAATGAAAAACTGTTTTTT
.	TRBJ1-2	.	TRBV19	CASSMSSSYGYTF	TGTGCCAGTAGTATGAGTAGTTCCTATGGCTACACCTTC
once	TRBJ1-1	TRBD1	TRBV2	CASGGQGSEAFF	TGTGCCAGCGGCGGACAGGGCAGTGAAGCTTTCTTT
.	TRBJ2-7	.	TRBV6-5	CASSYSSSYEQYF	TGTGCCAGCAGTTACTCCAGTTCCTACGAGCAGTACTTC
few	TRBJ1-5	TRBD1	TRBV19	CASLPPGQGANQPQHF	TGTGCCAGCCTACCTCCGGGACAGGGAGCCAATCAGCCCCAGCATTTT
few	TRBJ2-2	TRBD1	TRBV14	CASSQQTGAGGELFF	TGTGCCAGCAGCCAGCAGACAGGGGCTGGCGGGGAGCTGTTTTTT
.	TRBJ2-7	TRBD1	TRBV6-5	CASTSQTGLYEQYF	TGTGCCAGCACCTCCCAGACAGGGCTATACGAGCAGTACTTC
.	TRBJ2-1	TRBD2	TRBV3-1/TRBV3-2	CASSQDSISGSEQFF	TGTGCCAGCAGCCAAGATAGTATTAGCGGGAGTGAGCAGTTCTTC
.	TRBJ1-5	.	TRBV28	CASSSGYNQPQHF	TGTGCCAGCAGTTCGGGATACAATCAGCCCCAGCATTTT
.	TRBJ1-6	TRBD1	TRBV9	CASSGSGTGNPPLHF	TGTGCCAGCAGCGGTTCCGGGACAGGGAATCCACCCCTCCACTTT
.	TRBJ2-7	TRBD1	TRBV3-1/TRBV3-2	CASSLGQGDYEQYF	TGTGCCAGCAGCCTAGGACAGGGGGACTACGAGCAGTACTTC
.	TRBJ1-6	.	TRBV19	CASSRREPNSPLHF	TGTGCCAGTAGTCGCCGGGAGCCCAATTCACCCCTCCACTTT
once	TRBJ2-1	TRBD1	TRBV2	CASTQGDRTNEQFF	TGTGCCAGCACTCAAGGGGACAGGACAAATGAGCAGTTCTTC
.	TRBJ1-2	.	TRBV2	CASLPGGWDVNGYTF	TGTGCCAGCCTTCCGGGGGGCTGGGACGTGAATGGCTACACCTTC
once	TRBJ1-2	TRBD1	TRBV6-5	CASSYSETGGFYGYTF	TGTGCCAGCAGTTACTCCGAGACAGGGGGCTTCTATGGCTACACCTTC
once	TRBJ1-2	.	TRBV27	CASSLWGGYGYTF	TGTGCCAGCAGTTTGTGGGGAGGCTATGGCTACACCTTC
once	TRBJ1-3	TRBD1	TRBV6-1	CASSAQGISSGNTIYF	TGTGCCAGCAGTGCACAGGGGATTAGCTCTGGAAACACCATATATTTT
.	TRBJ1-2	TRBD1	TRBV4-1	CASSQEPGQVRYGYTF	TGCGCCAGCAGCCAAGAGCCGGGACAGGTACGCTATGGCTACACCTTC
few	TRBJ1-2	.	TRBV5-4	CASSSEQGVNGYTF	TGTGCCAGCAGTTCTGAACAGGGAGTAAACGGCTACACCTTC
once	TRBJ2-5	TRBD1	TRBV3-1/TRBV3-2	CASSQGNRGYQETQYF	TGTGCCAGCAGCCAAGGGAACAGGGGGTACCAAGAGACCCAGTACTTC
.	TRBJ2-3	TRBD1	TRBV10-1	CASQGDTDTQYF	TGCGCCAGCCAGGGGGACACAGATACGCAGTATTTT
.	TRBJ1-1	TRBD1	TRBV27	CASSFGQGVNTEAFF	TGTGCCAGCAGTTTCGGACAGGGGGTGAACACTGAAGCTTTCTTT
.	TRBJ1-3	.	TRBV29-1	CSITRTESGNTIYF	TGCAGCATAACCCGAACAGAGTCTGGAAACACCATATATTTT
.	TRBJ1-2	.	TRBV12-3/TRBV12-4	CASSEAGHYGYTF	TGTGCCAGCTCGGAAGCGGGACACTATGGCTACACCTTC
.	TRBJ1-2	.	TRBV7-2	CASSFEYYGYTF	TGTGCCAGCAGCTTCGAGTACTATGGCTACACCTTC
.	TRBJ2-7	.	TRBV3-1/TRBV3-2	CASSPRDRAGYEQYF	TGTGCCAGCAGCCCCAGGGACAGAGCGGGCTACGAGCAGTACTTC
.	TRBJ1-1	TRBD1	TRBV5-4	CASSLAQGARATEAFF	TGTGCCAGCAGCTTGGCCCAGGGGGCCCGGGCCACTGAAGCTTTCTTT
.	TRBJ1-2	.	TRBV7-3	CASSLEEGNNYGYTF	TGTGCCAGCAGCTTAGAAGAGGGTAATAATTATGGCTACACCTTC
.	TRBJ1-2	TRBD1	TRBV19	CARRTPRDRQGNGYTF	TGTGCCAGGAGGACACCGCGGGACAGACAGGGGAATGGCTACACCTTC
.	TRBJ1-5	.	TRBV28	CASRPYTRGGRNQPQHF	TGTGCCAGCAGACCTTATACCCGAGGGGGACGCAATCAGCCCCAGCATTTT